This T cell receptor (beta chain) was captured by sequencing in a study of response to subunit inactivated influenza vaccine. Points from the study as a whole: After each seasonal influenza vaccination, few new T cells are recruited, the authors suggested.

This clonotype has more than one count but fewer than ten. Its specificity is unknown. V dropped 6 bases and J dropped 5; count of bases not matched to a gene: 13. Germline V gene data show CDR1 as DFQATT and CDR2 as SNEGSKA (reference sequence). The CDR3 runs 16 residues. MiXCR, run by TCRdb on the RT-PCR reads, gives a single entry per CDR3 protein. The sample has 500,000 to 600,000 distinct CDR3 sequences; more than 15% are singletons. The chain carries TRBV20-1 and TRBJ2-2; 9 nucleotides align to TRBD2. The sequence was obtained from a man in his fifties or sixties who received an inactivated influenza vaccine. Here the sequenced sample was CD4+ T cells sorted from PBMCs, taken less than 25 months after vaccination. CDR3 sequence (DNA): TGCAGTGCCCCGATCTTGGCTAGCGGGATAACCGGGGAGCTGTTTTTT. As protein: CSAPILASGITGELFF.